The present TCR beta chain was sequenced within a study of blood T cell repertoires in COVID-19. Trimming at V came to 5 bases and at J to 9 bases, leaving 12 bases not matched to a gene. The germline V gene encodes CDR1 SEHNR and CDR2 FQNEAQ (reference sequence). The CDR3 has 15 amino acids. TCRdb's copy holds only in-frame clones and misses some; the assay was immunoSEQ multiplex PCR. Of about 220,000 clones detected, 80% appear once; the ten largest clones hold roughly 13%. The sample was peripheral blood. The sequence came from a human donor in a cohort sampled during active COVID-19. V and J are TRBV7-9 and TRBJ2-7, with 11 bases aligning to TRBD2. The CDR3 spells CASSTTSGRKVWQYF. The CDR3 DNA sequence: TGTGCCAGCAGCACCACTAGCGGGAGAAAAGTGTGGCAGTACTTC.